The present T cell receptor (beta chain) was sequenced within a study of T cell responses to AZD1222 COVID-19 vaccine. Study-wide findings and caveats: It should be noted that donors were predominantly white British and more often female, and clonal diversity was possibly underestimated. Spike-specific TCR breadth and depth were elevated following two AZD1222 doses.

Profiling relied on immunoSEQ multiplex PCR, and the TCRdb table lists in-frame clones only, not all of them. The table lists some 100,000 clones, about nine tenths of them singletons, with approximately 1.3% in the top ten. The CDR3 extends over 14 amino acids. The V and J ends lost 6 bases and 4 bases, in that order; junction bases with no gene match: 8. Per the germline V gene, CDR1 is MGHDK and CDR2 is SYGVNS. A word on this clone: What it binds is unknown.

The receptor was isolated from an adult in good health. Material: peripheral blood, obtained on day 0 of AZD1222 vaccination. The chain links TRBV25-1 to TRBJ2-7; 8 bases line up with TRBD1. The CDR3 loop reads CASRNRGMPYEQYF. CDR3 in DNA: TGTGCCAGCAGAAACAGGGGGATGCCGTACGAGCAGTACTTC.